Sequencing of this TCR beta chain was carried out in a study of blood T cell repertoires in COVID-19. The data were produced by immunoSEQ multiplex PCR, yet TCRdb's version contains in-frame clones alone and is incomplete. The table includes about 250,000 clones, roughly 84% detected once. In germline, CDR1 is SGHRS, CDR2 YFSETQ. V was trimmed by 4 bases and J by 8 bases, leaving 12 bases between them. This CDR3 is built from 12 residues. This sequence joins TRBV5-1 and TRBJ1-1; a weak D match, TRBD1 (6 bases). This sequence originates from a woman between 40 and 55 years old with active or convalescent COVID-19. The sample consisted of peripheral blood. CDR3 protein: CASSEGHQEAFF. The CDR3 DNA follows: TGCGCCAGCAGCGAGGGACATCAAGAAGCTTTCTTT. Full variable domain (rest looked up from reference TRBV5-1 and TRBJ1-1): KAGVTQTPRYLIKTRGQQVTLSCSPISGHRSVSWYQQTPGQGLQFLFEYFSETQRNKGNFPGRFSGRQFSNSRSEMNVSTLELGDSALYLCASSEGHQEAFFGQGTRLTVV.